The source of this TCR beta chain is a study of early T cells in non-severe SARS-CoV-2 infection. This clonotype occurred many times. Deletions cut 4 bases from V and 1 base from J, with 11 bases between. Germline V CDR1 and CDR2: SQVTM, ANQGSEA. The CDR3 sequence is 14 residues long. Each single cDNA molecule received a unique molecular identifier. One entry per CDR3 protein, called by TCRdb with MiXCR from the 5' RACE reads. In the table there are roughly 40,000 distinct CDR3 sequences, approximately 5.9% of which are singletons. The sample was whole blood, taken at baseline. The rearrangement uses TRBV29-1 and TRBJ1-5; the D gene is possibly TRBD1 (6 bases). This sequence originates from an adult who was a healthcare worker with PCR-confirmed SARS-CoV-2 infection or an uninfected control (not recorded which). The CDR3 sequence is CSVGVGQSNQPQHF. The DNA of the CDR3 is TGCAGCGTTGGGGTTGGACAGAGCAATCAGCCCCAGCATTTT.